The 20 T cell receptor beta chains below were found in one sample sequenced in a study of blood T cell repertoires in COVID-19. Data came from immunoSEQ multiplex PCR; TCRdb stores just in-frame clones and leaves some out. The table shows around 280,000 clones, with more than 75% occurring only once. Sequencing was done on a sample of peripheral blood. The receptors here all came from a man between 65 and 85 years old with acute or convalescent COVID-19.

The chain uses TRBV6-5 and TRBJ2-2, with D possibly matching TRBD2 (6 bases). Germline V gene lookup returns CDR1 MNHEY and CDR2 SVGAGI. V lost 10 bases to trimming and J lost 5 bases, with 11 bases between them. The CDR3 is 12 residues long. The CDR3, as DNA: TGTGCCACCTTCGGAGGGACCGGGGAGCTGTTTTTT. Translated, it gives CATFGGTGELFF.

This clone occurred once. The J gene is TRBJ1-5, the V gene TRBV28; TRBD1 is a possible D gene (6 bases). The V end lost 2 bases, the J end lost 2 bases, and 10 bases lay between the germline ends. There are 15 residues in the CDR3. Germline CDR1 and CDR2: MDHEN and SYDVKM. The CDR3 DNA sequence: TGTGCCAGCAGTTTAATCTCAGGGGGCAATCAGCCCCAGCATTTT. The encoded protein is CASSLISGGNQPQHF.

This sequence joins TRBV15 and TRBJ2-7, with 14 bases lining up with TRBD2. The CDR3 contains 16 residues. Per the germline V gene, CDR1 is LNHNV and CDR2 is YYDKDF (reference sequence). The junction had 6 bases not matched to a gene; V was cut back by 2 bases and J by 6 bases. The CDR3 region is CATSRSTSGGALEQYF. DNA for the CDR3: TGTGCCACCAGCAGATCGACTAGCGGGGGGGCCCTCGAGCAGTACTTC.

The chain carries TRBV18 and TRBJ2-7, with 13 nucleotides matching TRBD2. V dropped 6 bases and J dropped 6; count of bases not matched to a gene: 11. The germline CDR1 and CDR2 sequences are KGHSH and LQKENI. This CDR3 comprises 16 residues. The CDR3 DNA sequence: TGTGCCAGCTCCCCAAGACTAGCGGGGGGCTCGGGCGAGCAGTACTTC. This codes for CASSPRLAGGSGEQYF.

The CDR3 loop is CASRSSGGYNNEQFF. CDR3 sequence (DNA): TGTGCCAGCAGGTCTAGCGGGGGGTACAACAATGAGCAGTTCTTC. V is TRBV28 and J is TRBJ2-1; 11 nucleotides agree with TRBD2. Trimming at V came to 6 bases and at J to 5 bases, leaving 6 bases not matched to a gene. CDR1 and CDR2 from the germline V gene are MDHEN and SYDVKM. The CDR3 spans 15 residues.

The CDR3 protein is CASSPGKADEKLFF. The CDR3 bases are TGTGCCAGCTCACCAGGAAAAGCGGATGAAAAACTGTTTTTT. V is TRBV18 and J is TRBJ1-4, with D unresolved. The CDR3 contains 14 residues. From germline, CDR1 is KGHSH and CDR2 LQKENI. The germline V and J ends were trimmed by 2 bases and 6 bases, with 10 bases remaining between them.

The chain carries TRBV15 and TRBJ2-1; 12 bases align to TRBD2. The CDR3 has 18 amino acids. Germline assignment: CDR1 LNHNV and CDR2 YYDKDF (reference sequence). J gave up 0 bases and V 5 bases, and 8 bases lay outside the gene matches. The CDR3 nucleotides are TGTGCCACCAGCTTCGGTGGACTAGCGGGGAGCTCCTACAATGAGCAGTTCTTC. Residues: CATSFGGLAGSSYNEQFF.

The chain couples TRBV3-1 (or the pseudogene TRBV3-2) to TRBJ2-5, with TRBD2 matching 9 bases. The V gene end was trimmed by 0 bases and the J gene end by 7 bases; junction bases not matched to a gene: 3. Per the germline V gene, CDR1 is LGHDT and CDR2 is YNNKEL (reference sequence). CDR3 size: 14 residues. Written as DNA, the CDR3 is TGTGCCAGCAGCCAAGATACAGCGGGGGGGACCCAGTACTTC. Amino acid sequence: CASSQDTAGGTQYF.

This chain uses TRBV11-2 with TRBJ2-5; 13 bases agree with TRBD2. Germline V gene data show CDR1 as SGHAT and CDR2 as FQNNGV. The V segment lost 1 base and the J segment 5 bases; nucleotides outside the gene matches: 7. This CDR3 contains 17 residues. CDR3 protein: CASSLAGLAGVGETQYF. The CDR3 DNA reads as TGTGCCAGCAGCTTAGCTGGACTAGCGGGAGTCGGGGAGACCCAGTACTTC.

In DNA, the CDR3 is TGTGCCAGCAGCTTGAACAGAAATAACTATGGCTACACCTTC. It yields the protein CASSLNRNNYGYTF. The chain employs TRBV5-4 and TRBJ1-2; D is unresolved. Trimming pared 1 base from V and 1 base from J, leaving 8 bases between. Germline CDR1 and CDR2: SGHNT and YYREEE (reference sequence). The CDR3 is 14 amino acids.

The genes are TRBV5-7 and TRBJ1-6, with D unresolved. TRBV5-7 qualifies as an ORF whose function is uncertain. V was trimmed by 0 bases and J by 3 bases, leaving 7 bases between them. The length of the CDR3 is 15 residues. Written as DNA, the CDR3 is TGTGCCAGCAGCTTGGTGCGTAGCTATAATTCACCCCTCCACTTT. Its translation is CASSLVRSYNSPLHF.

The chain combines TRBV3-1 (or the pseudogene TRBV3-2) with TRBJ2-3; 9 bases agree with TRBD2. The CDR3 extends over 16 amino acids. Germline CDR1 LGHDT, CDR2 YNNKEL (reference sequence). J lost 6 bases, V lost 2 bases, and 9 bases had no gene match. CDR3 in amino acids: CASSQFRGGAWDTQYF. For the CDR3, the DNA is TGTGCCAGCAGCCAATTCCGCGGGGGGGCATGGGATACGCAGTATTTT.

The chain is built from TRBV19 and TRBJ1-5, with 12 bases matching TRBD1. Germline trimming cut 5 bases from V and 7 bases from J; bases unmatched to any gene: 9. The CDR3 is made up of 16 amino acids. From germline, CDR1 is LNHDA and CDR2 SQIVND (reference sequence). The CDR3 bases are TGTGCCAGTAGTCCCGGGGACAGGGGGCGCGGGCAGCCCCAGCATTTT. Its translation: CASSPGDRGRGQPQHF.

The CDR3 reads CASSFPGGNYGYTF. CDR3 nucleotide sequence: TGTGCCAGCAGCTTCCCAGGGGGGAACTATGGCTACACCTTC. This sequence joins TRBV5-6 and TRBJ1-2; TRBD1 aligns across 7 bases. Trimming removed 2 bases from V and 2 bases from J; junction bases left unmatched: 3. CDR3 size: 14 residues. Germline CDR1 SGHDT, CDR2 YYEEEE.

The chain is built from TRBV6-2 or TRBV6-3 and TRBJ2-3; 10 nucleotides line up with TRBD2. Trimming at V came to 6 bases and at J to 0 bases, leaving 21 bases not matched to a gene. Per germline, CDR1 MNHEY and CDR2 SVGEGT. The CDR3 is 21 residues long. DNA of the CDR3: TGTGCCAGCAGCTGGTTAGGGTTTCGGGCTAGCGGGGGTACTAGCACAGATACGCAGTATTTT. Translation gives CASSWLGFRASGGTSTDTQYF.

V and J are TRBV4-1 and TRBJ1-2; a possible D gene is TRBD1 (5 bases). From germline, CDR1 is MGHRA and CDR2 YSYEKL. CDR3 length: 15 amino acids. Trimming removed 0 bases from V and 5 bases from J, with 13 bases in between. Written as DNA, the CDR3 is TGCGCCAGCAGCCAAGATAGCGCAGGGAGGTATGGCTACACCTTC. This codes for CASSQDSAGRYGYTF.

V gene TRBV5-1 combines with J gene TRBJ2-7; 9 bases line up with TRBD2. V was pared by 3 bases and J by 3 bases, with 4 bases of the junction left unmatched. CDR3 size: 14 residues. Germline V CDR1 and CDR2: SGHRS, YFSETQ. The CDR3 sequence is CASSSGSGGYEQYF. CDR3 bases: TGCGCCAGCAGCTCTGGTAGCGGGGGCTACGAGCAGTACTTC.

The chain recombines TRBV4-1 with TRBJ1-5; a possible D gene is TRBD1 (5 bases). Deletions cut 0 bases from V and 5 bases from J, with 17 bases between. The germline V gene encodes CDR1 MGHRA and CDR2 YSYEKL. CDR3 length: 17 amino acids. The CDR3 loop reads CASSQDMGRQGDQPQHF. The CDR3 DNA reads TGCGCCAGCAGCCAAGATATGGGCCGGCAGGGCGATCAGCCCCAGCATTTT.

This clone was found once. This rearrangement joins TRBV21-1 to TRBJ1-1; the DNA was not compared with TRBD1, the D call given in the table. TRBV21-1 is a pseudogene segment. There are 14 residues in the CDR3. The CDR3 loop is CASRTRTVNTEAFF. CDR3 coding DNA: TGTGCCAGCAGAACCCGGACAGTGAACACTGAAGCTTTCTTT.

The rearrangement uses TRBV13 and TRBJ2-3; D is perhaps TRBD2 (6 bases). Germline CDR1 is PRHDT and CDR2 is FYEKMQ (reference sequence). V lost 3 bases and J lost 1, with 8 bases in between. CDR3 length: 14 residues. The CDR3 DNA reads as TGTGCCAGCAGCTTTAGCGGTGGCACAGATACGCAGTATTTT. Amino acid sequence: CASSFSGGTDTQYF. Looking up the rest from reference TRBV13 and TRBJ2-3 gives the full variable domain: AAGVIQSPRHLIKEKRETATLKCYPIPRHDTVYWYQQGPGQDPQFLISFYEKMQSDKGSIPDRFSAQQFSDYHSELNMSSLELGDSALYFCASSFSGGTDTQYFGPGTRLTVL.